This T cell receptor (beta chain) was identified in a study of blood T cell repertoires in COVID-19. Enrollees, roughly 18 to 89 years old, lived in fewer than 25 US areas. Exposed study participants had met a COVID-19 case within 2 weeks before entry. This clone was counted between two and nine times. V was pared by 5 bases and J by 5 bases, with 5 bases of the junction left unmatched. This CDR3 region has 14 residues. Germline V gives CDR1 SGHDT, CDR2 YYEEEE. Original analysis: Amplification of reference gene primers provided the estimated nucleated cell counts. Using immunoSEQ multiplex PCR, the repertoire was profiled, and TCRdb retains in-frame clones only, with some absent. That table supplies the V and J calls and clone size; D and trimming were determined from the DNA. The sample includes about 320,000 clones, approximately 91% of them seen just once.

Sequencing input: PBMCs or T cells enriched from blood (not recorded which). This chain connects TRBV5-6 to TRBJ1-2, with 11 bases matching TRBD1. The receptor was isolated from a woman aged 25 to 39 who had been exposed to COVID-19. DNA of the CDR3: TGTGCCAGCAGAGCTGGGACAGGGGGTTATGGCTACACCTTC. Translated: CASRAGTGGYGYTF.